This record covers a single TCR beta chain. What it binds is unknown. The data are from a study of T-cell reconstitution after alpha-beta-depleted transplantation in children. The study's findings and limits: T-cell counts and diversity at one year post-transplant came mainly from newly produced T cells. Two months or so post-transplant, alpha-beta T cells reportedly derived from several hundred expanded graft clones. Surviving recipient T cells and thymic progenitors produced the high day-60 TCRbeta diversity seen in some patients.

TCRbeta library construction was performed incorporating unique molecular identifiers. TCRdb redid the calling of the PCR reads with MiXCR, one entry per CDR3 protein. In the table there are fewer than 500,000 distinct CDR3 sequences, over 40% of which are singletons. CDR3 length equals 11 residues. Trimming left V 7 bases short and J 5 bases short, with 11 bases between. Germline CDR1 reads SQVTM; CDR2 reads ANQGSEA. The specimen comprised PBMCs, sampled before TCRalphabeta/CD19-depleted stem cell transplant. The genes are TRBV29-1 and TRBJ2-5, with unresolved D. This TCR came from a girl aged 2 to 9 with aplastic anemia, due to receive a stem cell transplant. The CDR3 nucleotides are TGCAGCGGCAGAATATACGAGACCCAGTACTTC. Its translation: CSGRIYETQYF.